These T cell receptor beta chains were read from a single sample in a study of radiotherapy plus CTLA-4 blockade in lung cancer. The protocol was immunoSEQ multiplex PCR, while the TCRdb copy is restricted to in-frame clones and leaves out a portion. This sample has roughly 30,000 clones; more than 75% occur once, and the top ten carry 7.5% to 8%. The specimen comprised peripheral blood, sampled from a patient treated with radiotherapy plus ipilimumab. The receptors were gathered from a human donor with non-small cell lung cancer who had stable disease on radiotherapy plus ipilimumab. CDR3s include the opening cysteine and the closing phenylalanine or tryptophan. Each record gives: clone size, J gene, CDR3 length, V gene, CDR3 protein. Some rows have no size entry. The others give once, few or many, or a class for an expanded clone.

- | TRBJ1-3 | 16 | TRBV19 | CASGRGGRGSGNTIYF
once | TRBJ1-5 | 13 | TRBV18 | CASSPTEDQPQHF
- | TRBJ1-5 | 15 | TRBV27 | CASSLWADSNQPQHF
- | TRBJ2-1 | 12 | TRBV5-1 | CASTQRRDEQFF
few | TRBJ1-2 | 15 | TRBV6-1 | CASMGVRQGGYGYTF
- | TRBJ1-2 | 11 | TRBV6-4 | CASSDSYGYTF
- | TRBJ2-3 | 14 | TRBV9 | CASSGGGGTDTQYF
once | TRBJ2-1 | 14 | TRBV14 | CASSAGYGYNEQFF
- | TRBJ1-1 | 13 | TRBV5-4 | CASRIAGGTEAFF
- | TRBJ1-4 | 15 | TRBV4-2 | CASSQDAGVNEKLFF
- | TRBJ1-1 | 14 | TRBV5-1 | CASSRGSDDTEAFF
- | TRBJ1-5 | 13 | TRBV27 | CASSREWDQPQHF
- | TRBJ1-1 | 12 | TRBV5-5 | CASSAEKAEAFF
- | TRBJ2-5 | 16 | TRBV5-1 | CASSSSGRANWETQYF
- | TRBJ1-3 | 14 | TRBV7-2 | CASSVAGPGNTIYF
- | TRBJ2-2 | 15 | TRBV2 | CASRKRERGTGELFF
- | TRBJ1-6 | 13 | TRBV6-6 | CASSYPRDSPLHF
- | TRBJ1-3 | 16 | TRBV28 | CASNTPGAARRNTIYF
- | TRBJ1-1 | 13 | TRBV5-1 | CASSLGAGPEAFF
- | TRBJ1-1 | 15 | TRBV19 | CASSMDRGLNTEAFF
- | TRBJ2-7 | 14 | TRBV6-6 | CASSPGQGLNEQYF
- | TRBJ1-5 | 14 | TRBV19 | CASTIQGPGQPQHF
- | TRBJ1-2 | 15 | TRBV27 | CASSFHGTLNYGYTF
- | TRBJ1-1 | 11 | TRBV30 | CAWSVLGEAFF
- | TRBJ2-1 | 16 | TRBV7-9 | CASSLVVAGAYNEQFF
few | TRBJ1-2 | 13 | TRBV6-5 | CASSYGPGASYTF
- | TRBJ1-4 | 12 | TRBV2 | CASSGGGEKLFF
- | TRBJ1-2 | 14 | TRBV2 | CASRGMGGSYGYTF
once | TRBJ1-1 | 14 | TRBV5-1 | CASSPPTGSTEAFF
- | TRBJ1-4 | 16 | TRBV19 | CASSAGTGTTNEKLFF
- | TRBJ1-2 | 12 | TRBV29-1 | CSGVQGEYGYTF
- | TRBJ1-1 | 14 | TRBV6-1 | CASSEWGRAPEAFF
- | TRBJ1-2 | 14 | TRBV30 | CAWSFADRFYGYTF
few | TRBJ1-1 | 15 | TRBV7-9 | CASSPPFRGGTEAFF
- | TRBJ2-7 | 14 | TRBV6-5 | CASGREGLSYEQYF
- | TRBJ1-4 | 16 | TRBV5-4 | CASSADRRTTNEKLFF
- | TRBJ2-5 | 17 | TRBV15 | CATSRVGRDEVGETQYF
- | TRBJ1-3 | 14 | TRBV4-1 | CASSPRDRGNTIYF
- | TRBJ1-1 | 13 | TRBV5-5 | CASSLLQGTEAFF
few | TRBJ2-7 | 16 | TRBV7-9 | CASSLPSSGGAYEQYF
- | TRBJ1-1 | 16 | TRBV27 | CASSLRRARVYGEAFF
- | TRBJ1-2 | 16 | TRBV2 | CASSEPYVTAYYGYTF
few | TRBJ1-2 | 14 | TRBV18 | CASSPEGAGYGYTF
- | TRBJ2-5 | 17 | TRBV5-1 | CASSWPTSGGHQETQYF
- | TRBJ1-6 | 16 | TRBV5-1 | CASSYTGTGHNSPLHF
- | TRBJ1-1 | 16 | TRBV5-5 | CASSPRGGEGDTEAFF